The sequence of this T cell receptor (beta chain) was determined in a study of blood T cell repertoires in COVID-19. V lost 4 bases to trimming and J lost 6 bases; unmatched junction nucleotides: 6. CDR1 is ENHRY, CDR2 SYGVKD, per germline. The CDR3 is made up of 14 amino acids. Clones were read by immunoSEQ multiplex PCR, and TCRdb kept only the in-frame ones, dropping some. Of approximately 100,000 clones listed, roughly nine tenths are singletons. The specimen was peripheral blood. The genes are TRBV10-3 and TRBJ2-3; 8 bases fit TRBD2. The clonotype was recovered from a man aged 50 to 59 with acute or convalescent COVID-19. The CDR3 nucleotides read TGTGCCATCAGTGTTCTTTCTAGCGGGGATACGCAGTATTTT. Its protein product is CAISVLSSGDTQYF.